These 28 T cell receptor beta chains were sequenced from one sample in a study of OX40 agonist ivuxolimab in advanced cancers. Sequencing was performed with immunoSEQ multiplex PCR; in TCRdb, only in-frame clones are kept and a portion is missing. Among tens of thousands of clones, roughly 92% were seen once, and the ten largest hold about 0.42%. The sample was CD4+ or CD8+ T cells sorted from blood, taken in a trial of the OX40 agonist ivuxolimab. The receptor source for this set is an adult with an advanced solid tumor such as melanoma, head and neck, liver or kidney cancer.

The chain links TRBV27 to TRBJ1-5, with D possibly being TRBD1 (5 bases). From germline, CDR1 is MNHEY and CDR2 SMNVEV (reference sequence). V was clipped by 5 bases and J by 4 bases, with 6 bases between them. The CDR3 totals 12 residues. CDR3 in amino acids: CASSGGNQPQHF. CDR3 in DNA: TGTGCCAGCAGTGGGGGAAATCAGCCCCAGCATTTT.

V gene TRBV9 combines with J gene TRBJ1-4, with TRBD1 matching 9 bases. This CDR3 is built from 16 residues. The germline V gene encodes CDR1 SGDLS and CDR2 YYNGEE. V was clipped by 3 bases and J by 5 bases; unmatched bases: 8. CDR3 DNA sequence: TGTGCCAGCAGCGGAAAGGGGACAGGGCCGAATGAAAAACTGTTTTTT. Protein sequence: CASSGKGTGPNEKLFF.

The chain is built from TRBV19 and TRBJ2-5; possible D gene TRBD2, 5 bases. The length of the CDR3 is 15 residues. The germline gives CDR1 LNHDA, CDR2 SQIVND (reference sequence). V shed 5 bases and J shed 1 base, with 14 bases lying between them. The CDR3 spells CASSPDIGSQETQYF. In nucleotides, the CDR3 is TGTGCCAGTAGTCCAGACATTGGGAGCCAAGAGACCCAGTACTTC.

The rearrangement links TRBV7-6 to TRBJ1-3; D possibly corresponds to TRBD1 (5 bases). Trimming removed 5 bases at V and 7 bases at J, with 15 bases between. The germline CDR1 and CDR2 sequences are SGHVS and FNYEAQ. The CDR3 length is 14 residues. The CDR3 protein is CASSPKGGDNTIYF. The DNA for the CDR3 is TGTGCCAGCAGCCCGAAGGGAGGGGACAACACCATATATTTT.

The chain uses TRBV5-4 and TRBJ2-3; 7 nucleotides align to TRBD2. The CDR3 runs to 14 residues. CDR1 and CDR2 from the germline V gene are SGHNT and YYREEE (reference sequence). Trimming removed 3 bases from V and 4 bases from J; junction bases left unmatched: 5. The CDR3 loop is CASSSAGVPDTQYF. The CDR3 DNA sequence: TGTGCCAGCAGCTCTGCGGGAGTACCAGATACGCAGTATTTT.

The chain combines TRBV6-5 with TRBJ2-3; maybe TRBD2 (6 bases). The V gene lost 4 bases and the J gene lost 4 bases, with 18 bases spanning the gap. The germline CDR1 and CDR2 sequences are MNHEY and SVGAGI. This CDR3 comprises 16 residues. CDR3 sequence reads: CASSFPTRSDSDTQYF. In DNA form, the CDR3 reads TGTGCCAGCAGTTTCCCGACTAGGAGTGATTCAGATACGCAGTATTTT.

The CDR3 sequence: CASSADIALTYEQYF. For the CDR3, the DNA is TGCGCCAGCAGTGCGGACATCGCCCTAACCTACGAGCAGTACTTC. V is TRBV5-1 and J is TRBJ2-7; a weak D match, TRBD1 (5 bases). V dropped 5 bases and J dropped 2 bases, with 17 bases sitting between them. CDR1 is SGHRS, CDR2 YFSETQ, per germline. This CDR3 region has 15 residues.

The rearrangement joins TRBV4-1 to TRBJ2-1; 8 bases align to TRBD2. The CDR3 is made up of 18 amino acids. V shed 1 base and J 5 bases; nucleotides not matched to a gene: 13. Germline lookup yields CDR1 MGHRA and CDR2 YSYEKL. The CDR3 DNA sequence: TGCGCCAGCAGCCAAGTTGTACTAGCGGCCTCTAAGGACAATGAGCAGTTCTTC. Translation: CASSQVVLAASKDNEQFF.

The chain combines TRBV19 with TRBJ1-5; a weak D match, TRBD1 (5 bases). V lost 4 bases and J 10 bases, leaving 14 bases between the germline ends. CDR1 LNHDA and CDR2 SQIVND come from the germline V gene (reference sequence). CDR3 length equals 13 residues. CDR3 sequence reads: CASSRGTGDPQHF. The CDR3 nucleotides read TGTGCCAGTAGTAGAGGGACCGGAGATCCCCAGCATTTT.

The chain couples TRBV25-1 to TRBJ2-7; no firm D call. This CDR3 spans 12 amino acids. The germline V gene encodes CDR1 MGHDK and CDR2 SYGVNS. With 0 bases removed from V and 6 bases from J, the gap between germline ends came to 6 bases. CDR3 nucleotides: TGTGCCAGCAGTGAATATGGGCCCGAGCAGTACTTC. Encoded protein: CASSEYGPEQYF.

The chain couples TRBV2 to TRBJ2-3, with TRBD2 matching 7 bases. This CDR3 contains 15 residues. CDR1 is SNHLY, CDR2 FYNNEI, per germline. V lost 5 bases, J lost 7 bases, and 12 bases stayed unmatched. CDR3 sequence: CASSKTGAGRNTQYF. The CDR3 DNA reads TGTGCCAGCAGTAAGACCGGGGCCGGGAGGAATACGCAGTATTTT.

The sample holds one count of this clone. The CDR3 is CAILADGYNEQFF. In nucleotides, the CDR3 is TGTGCCATTCTAGCTGATGGCTACAATGAGCAGTTCTTC. V gene TRBV10-3 combines with J gene TRBJ2-1, with D possibly matching TRBD2 (5 bases). Germline V gene lookup returns CDR1 ENHRY and CDR2 SYGVKD. The CDR3 spans 13 residues. Between the trimmed V and J ends, which lost 9 bases and 3 bases, there was a span of 12 bases.

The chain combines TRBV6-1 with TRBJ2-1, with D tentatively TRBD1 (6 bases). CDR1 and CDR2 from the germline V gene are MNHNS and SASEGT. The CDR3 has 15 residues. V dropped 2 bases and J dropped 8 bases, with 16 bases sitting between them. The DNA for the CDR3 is TGTGCCAGCAGTGAATTAGGGGCAGGGGAATATGAGCAGTTCTTC. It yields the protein CASSELGAGEYEQFF.

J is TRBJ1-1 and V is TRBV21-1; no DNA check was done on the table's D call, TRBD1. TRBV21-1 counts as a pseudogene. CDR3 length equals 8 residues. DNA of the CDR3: TGTGCCATGAAGGGGGCTTTCTTT. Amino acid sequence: CAMKGAFF.

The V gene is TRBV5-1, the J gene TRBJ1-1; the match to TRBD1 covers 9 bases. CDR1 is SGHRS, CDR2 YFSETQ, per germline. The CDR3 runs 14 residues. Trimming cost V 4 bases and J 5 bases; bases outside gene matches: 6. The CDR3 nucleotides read TGCGCCAGCAGCCTCGGGACAGGGAAAACTGAAGCTTTCTTT. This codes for CASSLGTGKTEAFF.

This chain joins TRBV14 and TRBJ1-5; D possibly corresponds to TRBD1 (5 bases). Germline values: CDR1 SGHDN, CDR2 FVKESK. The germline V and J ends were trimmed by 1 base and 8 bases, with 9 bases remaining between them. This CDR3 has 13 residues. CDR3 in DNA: TGTGCCAGCAGCCAAGGAGGGACTAAGCCCCAGCATTTT. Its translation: CASSQGGTKPQHF.

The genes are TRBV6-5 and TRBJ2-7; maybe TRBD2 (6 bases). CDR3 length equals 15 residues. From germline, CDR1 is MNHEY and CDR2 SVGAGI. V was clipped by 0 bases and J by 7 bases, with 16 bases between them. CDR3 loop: CASSYSPGVGMEQYF. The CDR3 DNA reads TGTGCCAGCAGTTACTCCCCGGGGGTAGGAATGGAGCAGTACTTC.

The DNA of the CDR3 is TGCAGCGTCTCCCCTTTGACAGGGAAAAACTCCTACGAGCAGTACTTC. Protein: CSVSPLTGKNSYEQYF. This rearrangement joins TRBV29-1 to TRBJ2-7; 7 bases match TRBD1. CDR3 length equals 16 residues. V lost 6 bases to trimming and J lost 0 bases; unmatched junction nucleotides: 14. The germline V gene encodes CDR1 SQVTM and CDR2 ANQGSEA.

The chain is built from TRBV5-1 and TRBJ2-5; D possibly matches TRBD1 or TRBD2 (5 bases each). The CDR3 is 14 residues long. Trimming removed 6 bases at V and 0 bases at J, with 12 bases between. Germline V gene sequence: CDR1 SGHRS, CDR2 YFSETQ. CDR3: CASTRGRYQETQYF. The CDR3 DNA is TGCGCCAGCACCCGGGGACGGTACCAAGAGACCCAGTACTTC. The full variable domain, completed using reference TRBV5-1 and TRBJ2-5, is KAGVTQTPRYLIKTRGQQVTLSCSPISGHRSVSWYQQTPGQGLQFLFEYFSETQRNKGNFPGRFSGRQFSNSRSEMNVSTLELGDSALYLCASTRGRYQETQYFGPGTRLLVL.

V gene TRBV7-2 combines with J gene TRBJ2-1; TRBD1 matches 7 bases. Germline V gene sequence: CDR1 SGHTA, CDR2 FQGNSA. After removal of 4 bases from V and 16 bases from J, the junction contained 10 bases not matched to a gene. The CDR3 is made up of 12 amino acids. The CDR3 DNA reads TGTGCCAGCAGCTCCCGACAGGGAAGAACATTCTTC. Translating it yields CASSSRQGRTFF.

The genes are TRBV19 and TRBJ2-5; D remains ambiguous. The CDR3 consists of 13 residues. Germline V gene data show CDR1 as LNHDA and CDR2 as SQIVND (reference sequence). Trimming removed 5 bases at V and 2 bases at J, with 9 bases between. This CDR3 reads CASSRLRQETQYF. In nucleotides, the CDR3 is TGTGCCAGTAGTCGACTCCGACAAGAGACCCAGTACTTC.

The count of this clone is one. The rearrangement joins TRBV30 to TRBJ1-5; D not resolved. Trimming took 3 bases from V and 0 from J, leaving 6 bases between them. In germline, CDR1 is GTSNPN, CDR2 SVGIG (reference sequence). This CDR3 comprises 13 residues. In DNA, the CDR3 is TGTGCCTGGAGCTTCCGTAGCAATCAGCCCCAGCATTTT. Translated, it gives CAWSFRSNQPQHF.

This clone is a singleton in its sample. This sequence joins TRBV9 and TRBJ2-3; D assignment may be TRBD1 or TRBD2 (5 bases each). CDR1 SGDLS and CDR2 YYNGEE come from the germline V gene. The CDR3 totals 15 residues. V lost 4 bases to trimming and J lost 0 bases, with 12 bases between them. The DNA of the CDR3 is TGTGCCAGCAGCTCCGGGACGGCTAGCACAGATACGCAGTATTTT. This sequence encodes CASSSGTASTDTQYF.

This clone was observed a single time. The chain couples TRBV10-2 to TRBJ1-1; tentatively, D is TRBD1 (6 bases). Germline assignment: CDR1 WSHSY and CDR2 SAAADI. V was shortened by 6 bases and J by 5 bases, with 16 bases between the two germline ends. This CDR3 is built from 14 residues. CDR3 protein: CASSDNGGQTEAFF. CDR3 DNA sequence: TGCGCCAGCAGCGATAACGGGGGGCAGACTGAAGCTTTCTTT.

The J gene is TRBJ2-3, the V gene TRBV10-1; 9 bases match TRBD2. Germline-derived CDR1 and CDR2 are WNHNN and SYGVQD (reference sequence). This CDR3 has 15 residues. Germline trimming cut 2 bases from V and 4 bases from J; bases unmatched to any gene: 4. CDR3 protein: CASSETTSGADTQYF. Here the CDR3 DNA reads TGCGCCAGCAGTGAGACGACTAGCGGCGCAGATACGCAGTATTTT.

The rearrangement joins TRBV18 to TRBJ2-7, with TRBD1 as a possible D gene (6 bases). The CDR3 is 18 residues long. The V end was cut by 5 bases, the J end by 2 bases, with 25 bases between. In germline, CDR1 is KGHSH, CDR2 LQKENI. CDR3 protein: CASSTGTTGPSAPYEQYF. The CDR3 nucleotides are TGTGCCAGCTCAACCGGGACAACGGGGCCTTCAGCCCCCTACGAGCAGTACTTC.

CDR3 in amino acids: CATRDPNTGELFF. CDR3 in DNA: TGTGCCACCCGAGATCCGAACACCGGGGAGCTGTTTTTT. J is TRBJ2-2 and V is TRBV19; D call uncertain. The length of the CDR3 is 13 residues. Trimming cost V 10 bases and J 0 bases, with 9 bases left between them. Per germline, CDR1 LNHDA and CDR2 SQIVND (reference sequence).

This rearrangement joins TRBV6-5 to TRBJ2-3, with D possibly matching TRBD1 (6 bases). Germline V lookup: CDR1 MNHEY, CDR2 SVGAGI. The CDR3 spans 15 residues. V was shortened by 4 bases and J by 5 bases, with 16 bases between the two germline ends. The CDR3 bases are TGTGCCAGCAGTTCCCTTCGGGCAGGGGAAGATACGCAGTATTTT. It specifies CASSSLRAGEDTQYF.